This T cell receptor (beta chain) derives from a study of identical twins. No donor was unhealthy or non-Caucasian. TCRdb itself ran the 5' RACE reads through MiXCR, one entry per CDR3 protein. This table has 150,000 or so distinct CDR3 sequences, 3.5% appearing once. The table lists this clonotype with many counts. The antigen is undetermined. The study's findings and limits: The models gave estimates that fell short of the out-of-frame TCR alpha sharing seen in monozygotic twins.

The V segment lost 3 bases and the J segment 5 bases; nucleotides outside the gene matches: 16. The CDR3 totals 17 residues. Germline V lookup: CDR1 DFQATT, CDR2 SNEGSKA (reference sequence). The receptor was derived from a man aged 18 to 29 in good health. Sequences were obtained from memory T cells sorted from blood. The chain recombines TRBV20-1 with TRBJ2-7; 10 bases are shared with TRBD2. The CDR3 here is CSARGLLAGPTKDEQYF. Written as DNA, the CDR3 is TGCAGTGCTAGGGGATTACTAGCGGGACCCACTAAGGACGAGCAGTACTTC.